This T cell receptor beta chain was documented in a study of post-analysis software for immune sequencing data. Study conclusions and caveats: TRBV5-6, TRBV5-1 and TRBV20-1 were among four or five TRBV segments more frequent in patients than controls.

As for this clonotype: As yet, its antigen is unknown.

The CDR3 contains 15 residues. The ends lost 0 bases at V and 3 bases at J; junction bases unmatched: 2. Germline CDR1 is MNHEY and CDR2 is SVGAGI. TCR beta cDNA libraries included unique molecular identifiers. TCRdb re-called the PCR reads with MiXCR, one entry per CDR3 protein. The repertoire has about 820,000 distinct CDR3 sequences, approximately 57% of them found once; the top ten carry 4.6%. This rearrangement joins TRBV6-5 to TRBJ2-7; 10 bases map to TRBD2. The clonotype originates from a girl aged 10 to 17 with multiple sclerosis. The sample taken for sequencing was blood. The CDR3 reads CASSYSSGRRYEQYF. The CDR3 coding sequence is TGTGCCAGCAGTTACTCTAGCGGGAGGCGCTACGAGCAGTACTTC.